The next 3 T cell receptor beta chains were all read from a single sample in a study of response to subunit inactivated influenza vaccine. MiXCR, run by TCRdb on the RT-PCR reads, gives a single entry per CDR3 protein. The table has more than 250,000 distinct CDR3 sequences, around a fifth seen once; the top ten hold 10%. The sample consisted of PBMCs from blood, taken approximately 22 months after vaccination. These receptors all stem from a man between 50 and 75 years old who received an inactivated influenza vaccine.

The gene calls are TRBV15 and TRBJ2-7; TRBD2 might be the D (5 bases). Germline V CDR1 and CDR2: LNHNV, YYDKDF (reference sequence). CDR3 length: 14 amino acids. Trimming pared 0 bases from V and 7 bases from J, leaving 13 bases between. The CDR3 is CATSRDLPPGEQYF. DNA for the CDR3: TGTGCCACCAGCAGAGATCTCCCCCCGGGGGAGCAGTACTTC. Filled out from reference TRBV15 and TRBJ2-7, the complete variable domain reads DAMVIQNPRYQVTQFGKPVTLSCSQTLNHNVMYWYQQKSSQAPKLLFHYYDKDFNNEADTPDNFQSRRPNTSFCFLDIRSPGLGDTAMYLCATSRDLPPGEQYFGPGTRLTVT.

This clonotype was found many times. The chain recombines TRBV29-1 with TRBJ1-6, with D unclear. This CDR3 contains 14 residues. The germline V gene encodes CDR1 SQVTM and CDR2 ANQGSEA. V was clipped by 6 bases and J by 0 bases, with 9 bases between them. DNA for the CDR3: TGCAGCGTACAGTTCAGCTCCTATAATTCACCCCTCCACTTT. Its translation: CSVQFSSYNSPLHF.

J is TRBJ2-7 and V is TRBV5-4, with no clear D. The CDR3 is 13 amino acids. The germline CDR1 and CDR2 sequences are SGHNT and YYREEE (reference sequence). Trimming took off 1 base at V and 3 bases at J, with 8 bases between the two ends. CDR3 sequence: CASSLYTDYEQYF. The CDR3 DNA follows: TGTGCCAGCAGCTTGTACACAGACTACGAGCAGTACTTC.